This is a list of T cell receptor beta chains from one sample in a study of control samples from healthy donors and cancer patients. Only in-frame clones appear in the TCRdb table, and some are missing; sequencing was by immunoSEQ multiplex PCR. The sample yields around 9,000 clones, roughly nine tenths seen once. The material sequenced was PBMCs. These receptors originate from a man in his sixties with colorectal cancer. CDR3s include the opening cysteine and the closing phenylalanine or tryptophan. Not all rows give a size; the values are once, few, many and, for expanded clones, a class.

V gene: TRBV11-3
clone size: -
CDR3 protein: CASSQRGGETQYF

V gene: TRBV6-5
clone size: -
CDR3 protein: CASSYSNKADTEAFF

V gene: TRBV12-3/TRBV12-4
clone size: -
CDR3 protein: CASSGQVRYEQYF

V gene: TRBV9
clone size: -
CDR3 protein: CASSVVPGGFYNEQFF

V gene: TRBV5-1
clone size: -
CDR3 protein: CASSFLTTGEETQYF

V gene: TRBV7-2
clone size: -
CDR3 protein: CASSAWDQPQHF

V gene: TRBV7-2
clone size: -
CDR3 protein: CASSLIMVGSLYNEQFF

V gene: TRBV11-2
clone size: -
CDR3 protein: CASSPRGGTNEQFF

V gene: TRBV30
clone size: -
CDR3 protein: CACEGDRASPLHF

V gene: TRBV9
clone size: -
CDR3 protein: CASSVTASNTEAFF

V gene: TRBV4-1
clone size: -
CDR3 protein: CASSPRLAYEQYF

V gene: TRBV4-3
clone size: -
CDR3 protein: CASSQDLRVRGTNEKLFF

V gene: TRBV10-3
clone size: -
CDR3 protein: CAISESELLTAKNIQYF

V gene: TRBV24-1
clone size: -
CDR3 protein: CATSDLNPTGWGYTF

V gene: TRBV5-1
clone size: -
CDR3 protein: CASSLARNPKNIQYF

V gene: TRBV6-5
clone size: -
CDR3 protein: CASSSVQGGYEQYF

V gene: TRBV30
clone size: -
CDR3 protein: CAWSGGAVGNTIYF

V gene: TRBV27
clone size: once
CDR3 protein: CASSLFGDNMNTEAFF

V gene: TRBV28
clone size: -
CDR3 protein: CASISSTEAFF

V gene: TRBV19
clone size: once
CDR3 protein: CASSPQGAVGEKLFF

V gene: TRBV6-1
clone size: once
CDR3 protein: CASSEATTGDQPQHF

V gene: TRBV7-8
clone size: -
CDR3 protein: CASSLEVGYSPLHF

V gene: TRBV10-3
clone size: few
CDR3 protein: CAIRGGEETQYF

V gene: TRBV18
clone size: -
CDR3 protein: CASSLGTQHTDTQYF

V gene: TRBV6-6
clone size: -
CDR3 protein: CASTQGGLRNTEAFF

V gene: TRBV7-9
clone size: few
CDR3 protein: CASSQDSGYEKLFF

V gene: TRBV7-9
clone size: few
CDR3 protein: CASSVFGGPNYGYTF

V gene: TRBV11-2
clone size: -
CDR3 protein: CASSPDGHLNTGELFF

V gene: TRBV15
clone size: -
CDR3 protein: CATSRESAGHSNQPQHF

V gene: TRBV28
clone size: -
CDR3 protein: CASSFDSAAGRPGSGANVLTF

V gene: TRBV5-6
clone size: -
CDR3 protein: CASSLVGGPATDTQYF

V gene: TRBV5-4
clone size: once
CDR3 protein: CASSFYDEQFF

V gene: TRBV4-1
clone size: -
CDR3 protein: CASSQTGWREKLFF

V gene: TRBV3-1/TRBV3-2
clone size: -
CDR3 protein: CASSHPPGTSGRGKGETQYF

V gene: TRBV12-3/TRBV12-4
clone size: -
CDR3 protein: CASSLTGEQFF

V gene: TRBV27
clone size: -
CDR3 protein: CASSFLDGVNYGYTF

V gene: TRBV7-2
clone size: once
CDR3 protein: CASSLAPPGTGYEQYF

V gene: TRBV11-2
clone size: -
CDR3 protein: CASSFTSGGAQETQYF

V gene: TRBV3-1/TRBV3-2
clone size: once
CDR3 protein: CASSQERGRDNTGELFF

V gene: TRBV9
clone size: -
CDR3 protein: CASSVGTGGAEEQYF

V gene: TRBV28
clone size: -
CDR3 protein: CATQQAATNYGYTF

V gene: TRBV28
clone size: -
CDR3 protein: CASSLVGLAGGLKTQYF

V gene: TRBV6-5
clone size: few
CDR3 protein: CASTRTGQDTEAFF

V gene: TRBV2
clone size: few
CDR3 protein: CASSAGTDYQPQHF

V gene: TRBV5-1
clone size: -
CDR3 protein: CASSATGFANYGYTF

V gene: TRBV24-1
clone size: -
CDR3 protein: CATSADATYEQYF

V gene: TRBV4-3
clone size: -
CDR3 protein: CASSQEAVLAGGGGETQYF

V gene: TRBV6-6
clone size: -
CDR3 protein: CASSHTPFGLAGIAKNIQYF

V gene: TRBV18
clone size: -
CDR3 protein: CASSQTTGVEWPQHF

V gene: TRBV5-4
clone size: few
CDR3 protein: CASSLAQINGYTF

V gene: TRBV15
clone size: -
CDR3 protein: CATRTGALNTEAFF

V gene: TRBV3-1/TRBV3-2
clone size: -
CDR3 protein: CASSSPGLTGELFF